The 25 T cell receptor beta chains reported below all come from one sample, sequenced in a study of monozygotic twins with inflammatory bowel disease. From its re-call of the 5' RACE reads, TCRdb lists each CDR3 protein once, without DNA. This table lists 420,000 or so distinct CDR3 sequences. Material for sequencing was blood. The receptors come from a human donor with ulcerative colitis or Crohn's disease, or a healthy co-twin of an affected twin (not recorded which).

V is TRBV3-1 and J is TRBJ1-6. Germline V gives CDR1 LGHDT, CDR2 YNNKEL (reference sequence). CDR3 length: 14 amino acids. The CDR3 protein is CASSPLGRNSPLHF.

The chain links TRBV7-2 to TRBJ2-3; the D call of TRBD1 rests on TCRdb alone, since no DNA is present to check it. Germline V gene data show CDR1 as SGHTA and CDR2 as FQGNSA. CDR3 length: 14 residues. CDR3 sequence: CASSLTPSADTQYF.

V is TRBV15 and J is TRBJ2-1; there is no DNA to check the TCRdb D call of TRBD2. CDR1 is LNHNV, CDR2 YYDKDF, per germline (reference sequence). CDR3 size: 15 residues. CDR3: CATSTPGGPIDEQFF.

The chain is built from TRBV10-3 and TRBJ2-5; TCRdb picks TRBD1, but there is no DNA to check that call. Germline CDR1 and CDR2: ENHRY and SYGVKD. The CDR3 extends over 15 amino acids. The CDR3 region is CAITDGDRIGETQYF.

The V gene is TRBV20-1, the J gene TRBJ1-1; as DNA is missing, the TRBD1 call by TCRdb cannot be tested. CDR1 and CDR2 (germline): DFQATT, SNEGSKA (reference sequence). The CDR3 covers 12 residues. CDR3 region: CSAVDRVTEAFF.

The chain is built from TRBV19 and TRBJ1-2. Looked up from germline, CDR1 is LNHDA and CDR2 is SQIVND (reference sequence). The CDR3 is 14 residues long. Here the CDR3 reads CASSANLAAYGYTF.

Here the CDR3 reads CAISVVSGDSYEQYF. This rearrangement joins TRBV10-3 to TRBJ2-7; TCRdb gives TRBD2 as the D gene, but with no DNA this cannot be confirmed. The CDR3 contains 15 residues. Germline CDR1 reads ENHRY; CDR2 reads SYGVKD.

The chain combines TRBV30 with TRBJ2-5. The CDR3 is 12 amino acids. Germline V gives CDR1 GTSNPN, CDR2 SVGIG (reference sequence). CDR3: CAWSVKGETQYF. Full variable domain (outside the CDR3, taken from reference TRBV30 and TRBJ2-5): SQTIHQWPATLVQPVGSPLSLECTVEGTSNPNLYWYRQAAGRGLQLLFYSVGIGQISSEVPQNLSASRPQDRQFILSSKKLLLSDSGFYLCAWSVKGETQYFGPGTRLLVL.

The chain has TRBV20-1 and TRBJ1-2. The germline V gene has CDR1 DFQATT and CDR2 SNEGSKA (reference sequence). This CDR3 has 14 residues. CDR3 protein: CSASGGGPNYGYTF.

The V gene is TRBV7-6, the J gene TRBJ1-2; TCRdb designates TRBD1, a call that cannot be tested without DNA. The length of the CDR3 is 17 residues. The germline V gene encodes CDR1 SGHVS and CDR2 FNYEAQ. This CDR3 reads CASSLDPPKKDLYGYTF.

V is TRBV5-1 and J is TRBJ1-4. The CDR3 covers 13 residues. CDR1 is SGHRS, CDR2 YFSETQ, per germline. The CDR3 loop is CASSYRENEKLFF. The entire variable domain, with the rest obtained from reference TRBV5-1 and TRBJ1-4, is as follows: KAGVTQTPRYLIKTRGQQVTLSCSPISGHRSVSWYQQTPGQGLQFLFEYFSETQRNKGNFPGRFSGRQFSNSRSEMNVSTLELGDSALYLCASSYRENEKLFFGSGTQLSVL.

The CDR3: CASSQEVQAYTEWFF. This chain links TRBV3-1 with TRBJ2-1; TCRdb lists TRBD1, though no DNA is available to test this call. This CDR3 is 15 amino acids long. Germline V gene lookup returns CDR1 LGHDT and CDR2 YNNKEL (reference sequence).

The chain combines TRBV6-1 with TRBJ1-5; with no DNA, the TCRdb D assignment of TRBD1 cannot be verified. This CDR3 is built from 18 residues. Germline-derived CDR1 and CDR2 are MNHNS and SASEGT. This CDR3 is CASSETPGGVYSNQPQHF.

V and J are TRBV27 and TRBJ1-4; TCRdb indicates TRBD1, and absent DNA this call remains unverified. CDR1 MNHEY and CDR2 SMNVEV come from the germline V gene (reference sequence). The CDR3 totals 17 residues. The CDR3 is CASSYRGGRLTNEKLFF.

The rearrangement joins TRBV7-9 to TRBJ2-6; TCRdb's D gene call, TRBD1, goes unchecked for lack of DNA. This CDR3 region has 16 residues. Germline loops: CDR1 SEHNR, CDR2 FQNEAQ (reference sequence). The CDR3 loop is CASSLDTGWRANVLTF.

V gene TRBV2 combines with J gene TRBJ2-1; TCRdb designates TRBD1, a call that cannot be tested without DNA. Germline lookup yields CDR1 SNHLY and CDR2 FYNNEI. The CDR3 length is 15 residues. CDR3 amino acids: CLTDRGPLDATGQFF.

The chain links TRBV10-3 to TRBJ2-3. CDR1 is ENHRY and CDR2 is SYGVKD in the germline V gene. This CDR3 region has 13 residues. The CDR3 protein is CAIGVMSTDTQYF.

The chain's CDR3 is CSANRPDYYNSPLHF. The chain uses TRBV20-1 and TRBJ1-6. The CDR3 runs to 15 residues. Germline CDR1 reads DFQATT; CDR2 reads SNEGSKA (reference sequence).

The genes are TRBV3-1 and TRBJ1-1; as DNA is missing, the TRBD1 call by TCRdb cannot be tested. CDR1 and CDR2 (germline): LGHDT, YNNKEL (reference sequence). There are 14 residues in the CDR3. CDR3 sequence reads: CASRQQGSNTEAFF.

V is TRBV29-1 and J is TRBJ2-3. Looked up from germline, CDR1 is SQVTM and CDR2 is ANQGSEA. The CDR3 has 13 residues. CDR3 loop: CSVVAVFTDTQYF.

CDR3 residues: CASSLKDRLGNTGELIF. V is TRBV7-3 and J is TRBJ2-2. From germline, CDR1 is SGHTA and CDR2 FQGTGA. This CDR3 comprises 17 residues.

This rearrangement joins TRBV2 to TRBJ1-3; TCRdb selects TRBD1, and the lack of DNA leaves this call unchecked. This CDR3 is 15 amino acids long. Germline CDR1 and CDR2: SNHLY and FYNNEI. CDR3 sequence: CASSESRGYGNTIYF.

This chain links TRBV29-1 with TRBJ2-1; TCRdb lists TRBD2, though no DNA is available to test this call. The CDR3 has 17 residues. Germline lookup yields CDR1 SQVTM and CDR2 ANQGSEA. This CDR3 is CSVSTSGRVRSYNEQFF.

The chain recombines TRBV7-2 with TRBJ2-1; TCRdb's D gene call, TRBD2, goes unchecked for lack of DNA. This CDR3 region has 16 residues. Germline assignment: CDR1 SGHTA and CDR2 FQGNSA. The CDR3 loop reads CASSLLGGHLYNEQFF.

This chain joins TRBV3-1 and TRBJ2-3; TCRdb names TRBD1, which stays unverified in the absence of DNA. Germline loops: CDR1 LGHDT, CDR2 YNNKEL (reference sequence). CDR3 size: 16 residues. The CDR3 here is CASSPGAGGRTDTQYF.